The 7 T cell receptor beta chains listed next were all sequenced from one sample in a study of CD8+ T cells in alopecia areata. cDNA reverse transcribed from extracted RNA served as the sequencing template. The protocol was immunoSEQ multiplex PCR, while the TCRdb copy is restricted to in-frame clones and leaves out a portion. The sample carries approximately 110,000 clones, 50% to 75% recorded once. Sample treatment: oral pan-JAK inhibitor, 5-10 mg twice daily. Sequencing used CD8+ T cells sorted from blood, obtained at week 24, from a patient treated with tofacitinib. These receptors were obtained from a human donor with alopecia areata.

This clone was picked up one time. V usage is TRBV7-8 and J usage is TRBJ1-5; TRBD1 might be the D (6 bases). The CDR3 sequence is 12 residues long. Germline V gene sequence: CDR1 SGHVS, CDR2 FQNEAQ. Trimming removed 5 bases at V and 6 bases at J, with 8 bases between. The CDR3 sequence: CASSPQGQPQHF. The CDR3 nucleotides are TGTGCCAGCAGCCCACAGGGTCAGCCCCAGCATTTT.

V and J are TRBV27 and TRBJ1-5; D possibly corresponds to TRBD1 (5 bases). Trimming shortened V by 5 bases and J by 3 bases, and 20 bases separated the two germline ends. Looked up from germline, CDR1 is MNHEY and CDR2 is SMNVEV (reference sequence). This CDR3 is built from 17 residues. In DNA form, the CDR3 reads TGTGCCAGCAGTCCCCCTCCCCCTGACAGTACCAATCAGCCCCAGCATTTT. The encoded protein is CASSPPPPDSTNQPQHF.

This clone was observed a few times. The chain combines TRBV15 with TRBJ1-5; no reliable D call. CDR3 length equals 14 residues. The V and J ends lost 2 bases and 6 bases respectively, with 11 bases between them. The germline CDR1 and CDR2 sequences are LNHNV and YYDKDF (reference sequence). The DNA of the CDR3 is TGTGCCACCAGCAGATTTGACGCCGGTCAGCCCCAGCATTTT. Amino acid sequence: CATSRFDAGQPQHF. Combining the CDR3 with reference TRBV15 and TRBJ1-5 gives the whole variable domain DAMVIQNPRYQVTQFGKPVTLSCSQTLNHNVMYWYQQKSSQAPKLLFHYYDKDFNNEADTPDNFQSRRPNTSFCFLDIRSPGLGDTAMYLCATSRFDAGQPQHFGDGTRLSIL.

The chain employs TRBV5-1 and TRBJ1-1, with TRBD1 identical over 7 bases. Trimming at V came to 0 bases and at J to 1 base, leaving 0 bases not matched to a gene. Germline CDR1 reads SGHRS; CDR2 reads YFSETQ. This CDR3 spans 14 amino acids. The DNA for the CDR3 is TGCGCCAGCAGCTTGGACAGGGGGAACACTGAAGCTTTCTTT. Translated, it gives CASSLDRGNTEAFF.

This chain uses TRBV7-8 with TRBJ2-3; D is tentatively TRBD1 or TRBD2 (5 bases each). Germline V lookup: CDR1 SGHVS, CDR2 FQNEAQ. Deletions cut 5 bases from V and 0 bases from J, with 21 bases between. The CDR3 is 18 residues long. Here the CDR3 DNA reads TGTGCCAGCAGCCAACTGGGACGGAGACAAACTAGCACAGATACGCAGTATTTT. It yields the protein CASSQLGRRQTSTDTQYF.

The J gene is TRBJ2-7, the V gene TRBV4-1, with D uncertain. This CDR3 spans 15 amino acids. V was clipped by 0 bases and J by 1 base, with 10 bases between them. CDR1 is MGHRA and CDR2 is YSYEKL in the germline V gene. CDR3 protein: CASSQEPGASYEQYF. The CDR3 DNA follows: TGCGCCAGCAGCCAAGAACCGGGCGCTTCCTACGAGCAGTACTTC.

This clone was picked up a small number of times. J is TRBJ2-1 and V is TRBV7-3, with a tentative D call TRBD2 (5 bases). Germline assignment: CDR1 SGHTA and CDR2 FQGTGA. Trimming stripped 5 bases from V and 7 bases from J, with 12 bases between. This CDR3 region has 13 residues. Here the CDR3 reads CASSPAGGNEQFF. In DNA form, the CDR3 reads TGTGCCAGCAGCCCCGCAGGAGGAAATGAGCAGTTCTTC.